One sample yielded the 22 T cell receptor beta chains listed below, sequenced in a study of blood T cell repertoires in COVID-19. Assay used: immunoSEQ multiplex PCR; TCRdb lists only in-frame clones, some missing. The sample holds tens of thousands of clones, 70% to 85% seen once. The sequenced material came from peripheral blood. The receptors originated from a man in his sixties with acute or convalescent COVID-19.

The chain uses TRBV5-1 and TRBJ1-2; TRBD1 is a possible D gene (6 bases). The V gene lost 5 bases and the J gene lost 4 bases, with 12 bases spanning the gap. This CDR3 is built from 13 residues. CDR1 and CDR2 (germline): SGHRS, YFSETQ. The CDR3 DNA is TGCGCCAGCAGTTCGGACAGCATCTATGGCTACACCTTC. It codes for CASSSDSIYGYTF.

V gene TRBV7-2 combines with J gene TRBJ1-1; maybe TRBD1 (5 bases). In germline, CDR1 is SGHTA, CDR2 FQGNSA. This CDR3 is built from 14 residues. Trimming pared 1 base from V and 7 bases from J, leaving 13 bases between. The CDR3 bases are TGTGCCAGCAGCTTAGGGCGGGGCCAGTATGAAGCTTTCTTT. This gives the protein CASSLGRGQYEAFF.

The chain couples TRBV6-2 or TRBV6-3 to TRBJ1-5, with 9 bases that match TRBD1. Trimming took 4 bases from V and 1 from J; bases not matched to a gene: 11. The CDR3 sequence is 18 residues long. Per the germline V gene, CDR1 is MNHEY and CDR2 is SVGEGT. For the CDR3, the DNA is TGTGCCAGCAGTTGGGACAGGGACCTAGGTCGGAGCAATCAGCCCCAGCATTTT. It specifies CASSWDRDLGRSNQPQHF.

This rearrangement joins TRBV11-2 to TRBJ2-3; 9 bases are a match to TRBD2. Germline V gene sequence: CDR1 SGHAT, CDR2 FQNNGV. CDR3 size: 17 residues. Germline trimming cut 1 base from V and 0 bases from J; bases unmatched to any gene: 5. The CDR3 spells CASSLGKTSGSTDTQYF. The CDR3 nucleotides are TGTGCCAGCAGCTTAGGAAAGACTAGCGGAAGCACAGATACGCAGTATTTT.

This clone came up a few times. V gene TRBV27 combines with J gene TRBJ2-3; 9 positions match TRBD1. Germline CDR1 is MNHEY and CDR2 is SMNVEV (reference sequence). This CDR3 spans 13 amino acids. With V trimmed by 3 bases and J by 9 bases, 4 bases remained unmatched. The CDR3 bases are TGTGCCAGCAGTTTGGGACAGGGCAGGACGCAGTATTTT. This sequence encodes CASSLGQGRTQYF.

V gene TRBV7-6 combines with J gene TRBJ2-7; TRBD1 matches 9 bases. The V gene's germline CDR1 is SGHVS and CDR2 FNYEAQ. J gave up 3 bases and V 4 bases, and 7 bases lay outside the gene matches. The CDR3 sequence is 15 residues long. The CDR3 nucleotides are TGTGCCAGCAGCTCGGGACAGGGACTAAACTACGAGCAGTACTTC. Protein sequence: CASSSGQGLNYEQYF.

This clone came up a few times. J is TRBJ1-3 and V is TRBV30; D ambiguous. Trimming stripped 2 bases from V and 1 base from J, with 12 bases between. The germline CDR1 and CDR2 sequences are GTSNPN and SVGIG (reference sequence). The CDR3 totals 15 residues. This CDR3 reads CAWSSWAASGNTIYF. The DNA of the CDR3 is TGTGCCTGGAGTTCCTGGGCCGCATCTGGAAACACCATATATTTT.

This clone was detected once. This chain connects TRBV12-5 to TRBJ1-5; D ambiguous. V lost 6 bases, J lost 0 bases, and 15 bases lay in between. The CDR3 has 16 amino acids. Germline CDR1 and CDR2: LGHNT and FRNRAP. CDR3 region: CASGTQAFDSNQPQHF. CDR3 in DNA: TGTGCTAGTGGCACTCAGGCGTTCGATAGCAATCAGCCCCAGCATTTT.

The V gene is TRBV7-5, the J gene TRBJ1-2. TRBV7-5 is marked as a pseudogene. CDR3 length equals 13 residues. The CDR3 sequence: CVRSLGGRGGYTF. As DNA, the CDR3 is TGTGTCAGAAGCTTGGGAGGGCGAGGTGGCTACACCTTC.

The sample holds one count of this clone. The genes are TRBV7-2 and TRBJ2-7; 7 positions agree with TRBD2. Germline CDR1 SGHTA, CDR2 FQGNSA. J gave up 5 bases and V 2 bases, and 3 bases lay outside the gene matches. This CDR3 contains 13 residues. Here the CDR3 reads CASSLRRGNEQYF. Written as DNA, the CDR3 is TGTGCCAGCAGCTTACGGCGGGGGAACGAGCAGTACTTC.

This chain joins TRBV13 and TRBJ1-2; the D is unclear. Trimming removed 2 bases from V and 11 bases from J, with 18 bases in between. The length of the CDR3 is 14 residues. CDR1 is PRHDT, CDR2 FYEKMQ, per germline (reference sequence). The CDR3 DNA is TGTGCCAGCAGCTTACAGGCGTTTGAAAAGTCGTACACCTTC. Its translation is CASSLQAFEKSYTF.

This chain links TRBV6-6 with TRBJ1-1, with TRBD1 matching over 9 bases. V dropped 7 bases and J dropped 4; count of bases not matched to a gene: 7. Germline V lookup: CDR1 MNHNY, CDR2 SVGAGI (reference sequence). The CDR3 consists of 14 residues. The CDR3 sequence is CASTKTGGVTEAFF. The CDR3 nucleotides read TGTGCCAGCACAAAAACAGGGGGCGTCACTGAAGCTTTCTTT.

V is TRBV28 and J is TRBJ2-6; D remains ambiguous. This CDR3 comprises 16 residues. Trimming pared 2 bases from V and 0 bases from J, leaving 8 bases between. Germline lookup yields CDR1 MDHEN and CDR2 SYDVKM. DNA for the CDR3: TGTGCCAGCAGTTTACTGAGTTTCTCTGGGGCCAACGTCCTGACTTTC. This sequence encodes CASSLLSFSGANVLTF.

A note on this clone: Germline and junction disagree at one end, which may indicate a read error. The V gene is TRBV7-7, the J gene TRBJ2-3, with D possibly matching TRBD2 (5 bases). The CDR3 sequence is 14 residues long. From germline, CDR1 is SSHAT and CDR2 FNYEAQ (reference sequence). The CDR3, as DNA: TGTGCTAGCAGCTTCCTCGGGGGCACAGATACGCAGTATTTT. It yields the protein CASSFLGGTDTQYF.

The genes are TRBV5-8 and TRBJ2-1; D is unclear. The CDR3 consists of 16 residues. Germline V gene sequence: CDR1 SGHTS, CDR2 YDEGEE. V lost 6 bases and J lost 0, with 16 bases in between. As DNA, the CDR3 is TGTGCCAGCACCCCCGAGGCAGATGGCTCCTACAATGAGCAGTTCTTC. This gives the protein CASTPEADGSYNEQFF.

The V gene is TRBV11-2, the J gene TRBJ1-2, with 9 bases identical to TRBD1. V trimming: 3 bases; J trimming: 6 bases; junction bases outside the gene matches: 11. The CDR3 consists of 16 residues. Germline V CDR1 and CDR2: SGHAT, FQNNGV. The CDR3 nucleotides read TGTGCCAGCAGCTTTCCCCGTGACAGGGGGGGGGATGGCTACACCTTC. Protein: CASSFPRDRGGDGYTF.

The chain joins TRBV27 to TRBJ1-3; possible D gene TRBD1, 5 bases. The V gene lost 6 bases and the J gene lost 0 bases, with 9 bases spanning the gap. Germline V gene lookup returns CDR1 MNHEY and CDR2 SMNVEV (reference sequence). The CDR3 has 14 amino acids. The chain's CDR3 is CASRSGYSGNTIYF. The CDR3 DNA sequence: TGTGCCAGCAGATCAGGGTACTCTGGAAACACCATATATTTT.

This clone came up a few times. This chain joins TRBV29-1 and TRBJ1-1, with a possible D match to TRBD1 (6 bases). Per the germline V gene, CDR1 is SQVTM and CDR2 is ANQGSEA. V was trimmed by 3 bases and J by 5 bases, leaving 13 bases between them. The CDR3 is 13 residues long. CDR3 coding DNA: TGCAGCGTTGACTACAGGGTCGATACTGAAGCTTTCTTT. This encodes CSVDYRVDTEAFF.

The rearrangement joins TRBV7-2 to TRBJ2-1, with 13 bases fitting TRBD2. Trimming at V came to 5 bases and at J to 4 bases, leaving 8 bases not matched to a gene. CDR1 and CDR2 from the germline V gene are SGHTA and FQGNSA. The CDR3 runs 17 residues. The CDR3 bases are TGTGCCAGCAGCCCCAACCCACTAGCGGGGGGGTACAATGAGCAGTTCTTC. Its translation is CASSPNPLAGGYNEQFF.

The chain uses TRBV5-1 and TRBJ2-5; 9 positions agree with TRBD2. Germline V lookup: CDR1 SGHRS, CDR2 YFSETQ. The CDR3 is 16 amino acids. J gave up 5 bases and V 5 bases, and 13 bases lay outside the gene matches. CDR3 bases: TGCGCCAGCAGTTCCCTAGCGGGGACTGCCTTGGAGACCCAGTACTTC. Protein: CASSSLAGTALETQYF.

The gene calls are TRBV7-2 and TRBJ1-1, with 7 positions matching TRBD1. The CDR3 is 13 amino acids. CDR1 SGHTA and CDR2 FQGNSA come from the germline V gene. J lost 5 bases, V lost 4 bases, and 4 bases had no gene match. CDR3 nucleotide sequence: TGTGCCAGCAGCTACTACAGGGGAACTGAAGCTTTCTTT. This codes for CASSYYRGTEAFF.

This chain connects TRBV2 to TRBJ1-5; D remains ambiguous. Trimming stripped 5 bases from V and 0 bases from J, with 11 bases between. The length of the CDR3 is 15 residues. Germline V CDR1 and CDR2: SNHLY, FYNNEI. DNA of the CDR3: TGTGCCAGCAGTCCTATCCGGAGTAGCAATCAGCCCCAGCATTTT. Its translation is CASSPIRSSNQPQHF.